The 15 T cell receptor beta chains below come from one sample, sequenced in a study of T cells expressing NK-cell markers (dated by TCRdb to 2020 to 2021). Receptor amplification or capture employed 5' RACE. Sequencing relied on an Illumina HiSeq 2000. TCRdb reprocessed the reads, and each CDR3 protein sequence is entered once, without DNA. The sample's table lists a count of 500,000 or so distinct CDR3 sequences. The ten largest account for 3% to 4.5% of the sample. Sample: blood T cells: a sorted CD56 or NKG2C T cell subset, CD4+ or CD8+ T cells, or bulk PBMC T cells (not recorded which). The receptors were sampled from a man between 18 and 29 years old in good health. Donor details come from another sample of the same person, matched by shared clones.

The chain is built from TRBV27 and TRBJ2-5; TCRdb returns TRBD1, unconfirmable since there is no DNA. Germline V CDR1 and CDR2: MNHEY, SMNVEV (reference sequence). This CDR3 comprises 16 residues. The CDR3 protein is CASSQAGQGGRETQYF.

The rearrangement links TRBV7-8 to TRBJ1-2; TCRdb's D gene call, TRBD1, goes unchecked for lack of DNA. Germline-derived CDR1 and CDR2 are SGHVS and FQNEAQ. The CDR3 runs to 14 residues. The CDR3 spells CASSHRTGGRGYTF.

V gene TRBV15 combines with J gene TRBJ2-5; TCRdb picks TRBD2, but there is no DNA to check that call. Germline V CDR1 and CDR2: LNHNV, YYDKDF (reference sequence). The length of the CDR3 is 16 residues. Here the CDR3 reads CATSRGTSGREETQYF. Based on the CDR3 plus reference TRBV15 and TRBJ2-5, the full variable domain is DAMVIQNPRYQVTQFGKPVTLSCSQTLNHNVMYWYQQKSSQAPKLLFHYYDKDFNNEADTPDNFQSRRPNTSFCFLDIRSPGLGDTAMYLCATSRGTSGREETQYFGPGTRLLVL.

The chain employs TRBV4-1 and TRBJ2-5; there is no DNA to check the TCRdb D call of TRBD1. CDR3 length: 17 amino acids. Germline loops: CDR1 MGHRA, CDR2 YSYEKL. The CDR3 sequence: CASSQMPVGRLGETQYF.

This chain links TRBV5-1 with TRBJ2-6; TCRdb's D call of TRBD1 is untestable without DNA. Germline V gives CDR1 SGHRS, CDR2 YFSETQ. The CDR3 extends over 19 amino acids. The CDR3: CASSVSLQGANSGANVLTF. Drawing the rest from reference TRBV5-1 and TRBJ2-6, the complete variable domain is KAGVTQTPRYLIKTRGQQVTLSCSPISGHRSVSWYQQTPGQGLQFLFEYFSETQRNKGNFPGRFSGRQFSNSRSEMNVSTLELGDSALYLCASSVSLQGANSGANVLTFGAGSRLTVL.

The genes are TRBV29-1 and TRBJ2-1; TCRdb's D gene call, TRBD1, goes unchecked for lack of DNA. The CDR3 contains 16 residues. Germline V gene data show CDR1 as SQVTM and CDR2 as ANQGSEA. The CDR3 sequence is CSAGPGQDLLYNEQFF.

CDR3 region: CASSLRSGYNEQFF. The chain is built from TRBV12-3 or TRBV12-4 and TRBJ2-1. This CDR3 comprises 14 residues.

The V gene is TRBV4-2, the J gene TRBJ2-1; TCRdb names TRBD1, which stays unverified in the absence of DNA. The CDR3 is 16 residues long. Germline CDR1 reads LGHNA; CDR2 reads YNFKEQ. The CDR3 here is CASSPRQGADHNEQFF.

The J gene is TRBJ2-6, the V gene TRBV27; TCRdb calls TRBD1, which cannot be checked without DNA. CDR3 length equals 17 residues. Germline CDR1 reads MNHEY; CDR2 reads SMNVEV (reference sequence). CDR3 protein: CASSSGTGVSGANVLTF.

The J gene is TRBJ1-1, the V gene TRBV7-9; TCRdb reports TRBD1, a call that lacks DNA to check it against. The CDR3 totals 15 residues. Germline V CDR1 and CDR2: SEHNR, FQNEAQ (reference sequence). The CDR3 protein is CASSPRTGEILGAFF.

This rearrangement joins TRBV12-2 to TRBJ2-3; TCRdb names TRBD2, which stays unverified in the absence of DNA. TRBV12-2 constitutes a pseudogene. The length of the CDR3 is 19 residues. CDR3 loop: CASRLTKRGPAENTDTQYF.

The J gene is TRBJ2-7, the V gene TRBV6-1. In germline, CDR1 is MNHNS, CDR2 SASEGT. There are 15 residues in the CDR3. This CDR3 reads CASSLSGEAPYEQYF.

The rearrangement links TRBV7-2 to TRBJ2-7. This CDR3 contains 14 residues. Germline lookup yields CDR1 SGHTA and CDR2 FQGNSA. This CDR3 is CASSFIGYTYEQYF.

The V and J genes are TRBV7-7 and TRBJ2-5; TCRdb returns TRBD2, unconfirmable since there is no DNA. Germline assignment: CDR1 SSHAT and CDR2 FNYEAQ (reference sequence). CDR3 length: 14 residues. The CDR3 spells CASSLLAGEVSQYF.

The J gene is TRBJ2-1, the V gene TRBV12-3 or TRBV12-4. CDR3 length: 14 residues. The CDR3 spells CASRRGDPYNEQFF.